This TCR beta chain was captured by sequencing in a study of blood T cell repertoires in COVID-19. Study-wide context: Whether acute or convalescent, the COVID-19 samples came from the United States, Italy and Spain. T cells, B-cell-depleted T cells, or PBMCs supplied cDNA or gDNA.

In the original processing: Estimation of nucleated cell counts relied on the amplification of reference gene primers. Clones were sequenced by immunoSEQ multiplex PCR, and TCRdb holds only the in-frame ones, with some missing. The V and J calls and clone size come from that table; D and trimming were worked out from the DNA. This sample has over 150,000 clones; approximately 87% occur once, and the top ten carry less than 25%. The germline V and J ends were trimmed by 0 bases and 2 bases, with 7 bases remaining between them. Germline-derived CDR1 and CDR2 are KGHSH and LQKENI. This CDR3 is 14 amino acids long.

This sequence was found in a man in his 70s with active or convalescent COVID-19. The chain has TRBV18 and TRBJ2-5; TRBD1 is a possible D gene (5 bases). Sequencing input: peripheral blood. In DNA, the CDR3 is TGTGCCAGCTCACCACCGTCAGGGCAAGAGACCCAGTACTTC. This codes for CASSPPSGQETQYF.